The 21 T cell receptor beta chains listed next were all sequenced from one sample in a study of T-cell memory formation after mild COVID-19 (dated by TCRdb to about 2021). The library relied on 5' RACE. Sequenced using an Illumina NovaSeq 6000. The public sequencing data were trimmed at Q25 with fastp and processed into clonotypes with MiXCR by TCRdb, which kept only in-frame beta chains. Duplicate CDR3 protein sequences are folded into a single record with the most common DNA and genes. The sample profile shows under 650,000 distinct CDR3 sequences; approximately 19% of them were found once. The ten largest make up 12% of the sample. The specimen was PBMCs or a T cell subset sorted from them (not recorded which). All receptors derive from an adult woman who had mild COVID-19 (a few samples of this study predate the infection). The sample titles of this study are shuffled in the database, so cell type and time point are left out; the donor was told from shared clones.

This clonotype was observed a few times. The chain links TRBV20-1 to TRBJ2-1; 7 bases line up with TRBD2. This CDR3 region has 15 residues. In germline, CDR1 is DFQATT, CDR2 SNEGSKA (reference sequence). The V segment lost 1 base and the J segment 4 bases; nucleotides outside the gene matches: 7. In DNA, the CDR3 is TGCAGTGCTAGAGCGAGTAGCGGGTCTTACAATGAGCAGTTCTTC. This encodes CSARASSGSYNEQFF.

This chain uses TRBV12-3 or TRBV12-4 with TRBJ2-7, with no clear D. With 8 bases removed from V and 5 bases from J, the gap between germline ends came to 10 bases. This CDR3 contains 11 residues. The DNA for the CDR3 is TGTGCCAGCCGTCGTTGGCACGAGCAGTACTTC. This codes for CASRRWHEQYF.

This clonotype was observed at least ten times. The rearrangement uses TRBV5-1 and TRBJ1-6; D not resolved. Trimming left V 0 bases short and J 9 bases short, with 13 bases between. Germline CDR1 SGHRS, CDR2 YFSETQ. The CDR3 contains 15 residues. The CDR3 is CASSLGEPSVSPLHF. The CDR3 DNA reads as TGCGCCAGCAGCTTGGGAGAACCCTCCGTTTCACCCCTCCACTTT.

The table lists this clonotype with a few counts. This chain uses TRBV10-3 with TRBJ2-3; maybe TRBD2 (6 bases). This CDR3 contains 16 residues. Germline V gives CDR1 ENHRY, CDR2 SYGVKD. V lost 6 bases and J 0 bases, leaving 16 bases between the germline ends. The CDR3 protein is CAISSRRAESTDTQYF. The CDR3 DNA is TGTGCCATCAGCTCCCGGAGGGCCGAGAGCACAGATACGCAGTATTTT.

V is TRBV6-5 and J is TRBJ2-7; TRBD2 is a possible D gene (5 bases). Germline V CDR1 and CDR2: MNHEY, SVGAGI. V was cut by 2 bases and J by 1 base, with 9 bases left in between. CDR3 size: 14 residues. CDR3 nucleotide sequence: TGTGCCAGCAGTTACGGACTTCCTTCCTACGAGCAGTACTTC. Residues: CASSYGLPSYEQYF.

This clonotype was picked up a small number of times. The chain couples TRBV30 to TRBJ1-6, with 7 bases matching TRBD1. This CDR3 has 16 residues. Germline values: CDR1 GTSNPN, CDR2 SVGIG (reference sequence). V gave up 7 bases and J gave up 6 bases; unmatched junction bases: 15. CDR3 amino acids: CASRPRGTLINSPLHF. The CDR3 DNA sequence: TGTGCCTCCCGCCCCAGGGGGACACTCATTAATTCACCCCTCCACTTT.

This chain connects TRBV9 to TRBJ2-2; D is possibly TRBD2 (5 bases). The V and J ends lost 0 bases and 6 bases respectively, with 15 bases between them. This CDR3 comprises 16 residues. Looked up from germline, CDR1 is SGDLS and CDR2 is YYNGEE. The CDR3 coding sequence is TGTGCCAGCAGCGTAGGGGCTAGCTCTTATGCCGGGGAGCTGTTTTTT. It yields the protein CASSVGASSYAGELFF.

The V gene is TRBV7-2, the J gene TRBJ2-7; 11 positions agree with TRBD2. V lost 6 bases, J lost 7 bases, and 8 bases stayed unmatched. CDR1 SGHTA and CDR2 FQGNSA come from the germline V gene. The CDR3 runs 14 residues. The CDR3 DNA sequence: TGTGCCAGCAGACTCGGGACTAGCGGCGGGGAGCAGTACTTC. Encoded protein: CASRLGTSGGEQYF.

J is TRBJ2-5 and V is TRBV5-1; 10 bases line up with TRBD2. Germline loops: CDR1 SGHRS, CDR2 YFSETQ. The V and J ends lost 5 bases and 6 bases, in that order; junction bases with no gene match: 10. There are 15 residues in the CDR3. The CDR3 DNA is TGCGCCAGCAGGGGTATCCTAGCGGGGGCTAAGACCCAGTACTTC. Translation gives CASRGILAGAKTQYF.

In its sample, this clonotype was seen a few times. V is TRBV5-4 and J is TRBJ2-5; 8 bases map to TRBD2. The V gene end was trimmed by 1 base and the J gene end by 2 bases; junction bases not matched to a gene: 7. Germline loops: CDR1 SGHNT, CDR2 YYREEE (reference sequence). The CDR3 loop spans 16 amino acids. CDR3 loop: CASSLKLAALQETQYF. In nucleotides, the CDR3 is TGTGCCAGCAGCTTGAAACTAGCGGCCCTACAAGAGACCCAGTACTTC.

In this sample, this clonotype turned up a few times. The V call is TRBV6-5, the J call TRBJ2-1, with TRBD2 matching over 9 bases. The trim removed 10 bases at V and 7 bases at J, leaving 11 bases unmatched. The CDR3 is 14 amino acids. Germline V gene data show CDR1 as MNHEY and CDR2 as SVGAGI. In nucleotides, the CDR3 is TGTGCCACCCGACTAGGACTAGCGTGGAATGAGCAGTTCTTC. Translating it yields CATRLGLAWNEQFF.

This clonotype was observed a few times. The gene calls are TRBV10-3 and TRBJ2-2; perhaps TRBD2 as D (5 bases). The germline gives CDR1 ENHRY, CDR2 SYGVKD. CDR3 size: 14 residues. V lost 4 bases, J lost 0 bases, and 6 bases lay in between. The CDR3 DNA reads TGTGCCATCAGTGCGGGAACGAACACCGGGGAGCTGTTTTTT. It codes for CAISAGTNTGELFF.

The genes are TRBV14 and TRBJ2-7; 9 bases map to TRBD2. Trimming at V came to 4 bases and at J to 3 bases, leaving 7 bases not matched to a gene. Germline V CDR1 and CDR2: SGHDN, FVKESK. The CDR3 length is 15 residues. CDR3 coding DNA: TGTGCCAGCAGCCTCCCGGGACTAGCAAACTACGAGCAGTACTTC. Its protein is CASSLPGLANYEQYF.

This clonotype showed up just a few times. The J gene is TRBJ2-1, the V gene TRBV24-1, with D maybe TRBD1 (5 bases). The CDR3 consists of 17 residues. The V and J ends lost 1 base and 2 bases respectively, with 14 bases between them. Germline loops: CDR1 KGHDR, CDR2 SFDVKD. Here the CDR3 DNA reads TGTGCCACCAGTGATTTAGTAACCCAGGGAACCTACAATGAGCAGTTCTTC. This translates into CATSDLVTQGTYNEQFF.

This clonotype was seen more than once but under ten times. This rearrangement joins TRBV9 to TRBJ1-5; D remains unclear. The CDR3 loop spans 15 amino acids. V was shortened by 2 bases and J by 3 bases, with 12 bases between the two germline ends. Germline V gives CDR1 SGDLS, CDR2 YYNGEE. The CDR3 loop reads CASSVAGGFNQPQHF. The CDR3 nucleotides read TGTGCCAGCAGCGTGGCAGGAGGGTTCAATCAGCCCCAGCATTTT.

This clonotype was seen more than once but under ten times. V gene TRBV10-3 combines with J gene TRBJ2-3; possible D gene TRBD1, 5 bases. Germline V CDR1 and CDR2: ENHRY, SYGVKD. Trimming left V 10 bases short and J 5 bases short, with 25 bases between. CDR3 length equals 16 residues. In nucleotides, the CDR3 is TGTGCCACCCAAAAAAAAGGGGAAATACTGGGAGATACGCAGTATTTT. Translating it yields CATQKKGEILGDTQYF.

This clonotype was counted a few times. V gene TRBV6-2 or TRBV6-3 combines with J gene TRBJ1-5; 9 positions match TRBD1. With 5 bases clipped from V and 5 bases from J, the junction kept 13 bases outside the gene matches. Germline V gene sequence: CDR1 MNHEY, CDR2 SVGEGT. The CDR3 is 17 residues long. CDR3 in DNA: TGTGCCAGCAGTCGGAACATGGGACAGGGCTCGCATCAGCCCCAGCATTTT. Protein: CASSRNMGQGSHQPQHF.

This clonotype came up a few times. The chain combines TRBV2 with TRBJ2-5; 10 bases map to TRBD1. This CDR3 comprises 14 residues. The germline V gene encodes CDR1 SNHLY and CDR2 FYNNEI. V dropped 6 bases and J dropped 4; count of bases not matched to a gene: 5. The CDR3 here is CASSGDRGRETQYF. The CDR3 DNA is TGTGCCAGCAGCGGGGACAGGGGCAGAGAGACCCAGTACTTC.

The sample holds a few counts of this clonotype. The rearrangement joins TRBV5-1 to TRBJ2-1; D might be TRBD1 (6 bases). The germline V and J ends were trimmed by 0 bases and 4 bases, with 8 bases remaining between them. Looked up from germline, CDR1 is SGHRS and CDR2 is YFSETQ. This CDR3 has 14 residues. The CDR3 DNA reads as TGCGCCAGCAGCTTGGGGGACAAGTACAATGAGCAGTTCTTC. This sequence encodes CASSLGDKYNEQFF. The whole variable domain, filled in from reference TRBV5-1 and TRBJ2-1, reads KAGVTQTPRYLIKTRGQQVTLSCSPISGHRSVSWYQQTPGQGLQFLFEYFSETQRNKGNFPGRFSGRQFSNSRSEMNVSTLELGDSALYLCASSLGDKYNEQFFGPGTRLTVL.

The V call is TRBV5-1, the J call TRBJ1-1; unclear D gene. The CDR3 is 11 residues long. Germline CDR1 SGHRS, CDR2 YFSETQ. The V end lost 6 bases, the J end lost 8 bases, and 11 bases lay between the germline ends. The CDR3 nucleotides are TGCGCCAGCAAGGGCCCTCAAGAAGCTTTCTTT. It is translated as CASKGPQEAFF.

This clonotype was seen a handful of times. This chain connects TRBV20-1 to TRBJ2-2; no clear D. The CDR3 has 15 amino acids. CDR1 is DFQATT, CDR2 SNEGSKA, per germline (reference sequence). Deletions cut 1 base from V and 3 bases from J, with 12 bases between. The CDR3: CSARGSGYDTGELFF. CDR3 DNA sequence: TGCAGTGCTAGAGGTTCGGGTTATGACACCGGGGAGCTGTTTTTT.